This passage covers 15 T cell receptor beta chains from one sample sequenced in a study of PD-L1 blockade in urothelial cancer. The protocol was immunoSEQ multiplex PCR, while the TCRdb copy is restricted to in-frame clones and leaves out a portion. The table includes 100,000 or so clones, around 85% detected once. The sample in question was PBMCs, obtained around atezolizumab (anti-PD-L1) treatment. These receptors originate from a man aged 50-59 years with urothelial cancer.

This chain connects TRBV14 to TRBJ2-7; perhaps TRBD2 as D (5 bases). The CDR3 has 15 amino acids. Germline CDR1 is SGHDN and CDR2 is FVKESK. Trimming removed 1 base from V and 6 bases from J, with 16 bases in between. CDR3 bases: TGTGCCAGCAGCCAAGGAGGTGGGCCTCGGGGCGAGCAGTACTTC. Its protein is CASSQGGGPRGEQYF.

The genes are TRBV18 and TRBJ1-4; 12 positions agree with TRBD1. The CDR3 length is 17 residues. V shed 1 base and J 5 bases; nucleotides not matched to a gene: 5. Germline CDR1 KGHSH, CDR2 LQKENI. The CDR3 nucleotides read TGTGCCAGCTCACCACGGGACAGGGGGCGTTGGAATGAAAAACTGTTTTTT. Residues: CASSPRDRGRWNEKLFF.

The rearrangement uses TRBV5-1 and TRBJ2-5; 7 bases are a match to TRBD1. Trimming at V came to 5 bases and at J to 5 bases, leaving 12 bases not matched to a gene. CDR3 length equals 15 residues. Germline V gene lookup returns CDR1 SGHRS and CDR2 YFSETQ. CDR3 residues: CASRPTGTDGETQYF. CDR3 sequence (DNA): TGCGCCAGCAGGCCGACAGGGACAGACGGGGAGACCCAGTACTTC.

The rearrangement uses TRBV11-3 and TRBJ2-1; 7 positions match TRBD2. The germline V gene has CDR1 SGHNT and CDR2 YENEEA. V was clipped by 3 bases and J by 4 bases; unmatched bases: 6. There are 15 residues in the CDR3. The CDR3 protein is CASSLGGRQYNEQFF. The CDR3 nucleotides read TGTGCCAGCAGCTTGGGCGGGAGACAGTACAATGAGCAGTTCTTC.

The chain combines TRBV7-9 with TRBJ1-4; possible D gene TRBD1, 5 bases. Germline-derived CDR1 and CDR2 are SEHNR and FQNEAQ (reference sequence). V was trimmed by 5 bases and J by 7 bases, leaving 14 bases between them. The CDR3 runs 14 residues. CDR3 in DNA: TGTGCCAGCAGCCACAGGACGGGGGGTGAAAAACTGTTTTTT. The encoded protein is CASSHRTGGEKLFF.

The chain carries TRBV4-1 and TRBJ2-6, with D unresolved. This CDR3 comprises 18 residues. CDR1 is MGHRA, CDR2 YSYEKL, per germline. Trimming removed 0 bases from V and 1 base from J, with 13 bases in between. CDR3 amino acids: CASSQETSGYSGANVLTF. The CDR3 region has the DNA TGCGCCAGCAGCCAAGAGACATCCGGCTATTCTGGGGCCAACGTCCTGACTTTC.

V is TRBV5-4 and J is TRBJ1-1; no reliable D call. V lost 0 bases and J 2 bases, leaving 11 bases between the germline ends. This CDR3 has 15 amino acids. Germline V gives CDR1 SGHNT, CDR2 YYREEE (reference sequence). The DNA of the CDR3 is TGTGCCAGCAGCTTGGCGAGTAGGAGTAACACTGAAGCTTTCTTT. The encoded protein is CASSLASRSNTEAFF. The whole variable domain, filled in from reference TRBV5-4 and TRBJ1-1, reads ETGVTQSPTHLIKTRGQQVTLRCSSQSGHNTVSWYQQALGQGPQFIFQYYREEENGRGNFPPRFSGLQFPNYSSELNVNALELDDSALYLCASSLASRSNTEAFFGQGTRLTVV.

The chain links TRBV6-5 to TRBJ1-3; D not certain. From germline, CDR1 is MNHEY and CDR2 SVGAGI. V dropped 6 bases and J dropped 0 bases, with 9 bases sitting between them. This CDR3 is built from 14 residues. The DNA of the CDR3 is TGTGCCAGCAGGCGGAGCATCTCTGGAAACACCATATATTTT. Encoded protein: CASRRSISGNTIYF.

This rearrangement joins TRBV5-1 to TRBJ2-3; D is possibly TRBD2 (6 bases). Germline CDR1 SGHRS, CDR2 YFSETQ. Trimming removed 0 bases from V and 3 bases from J, with 8 bases in between. This CDR3 region has 14 residues. Here the CDR3 reads CASSLGGLTDTQYF. The CDR3 region has the DNA TGCGCCAGCAGCTTGGGGGGACTGACAGATACGCAGTATTTT.

The rearrangement joins TRBV6-1 to TRBJ1-4; 7 positions agree with TRBD1. The germline V gene encodes CDR1 MNHNS and CDR2 SASEGT. V was pared by 11 bases and J by 5 bases, with 14 bases of the junction left unmatched. The CDR3 covers 15 residues. CDR3 nucleotides: TGTGCCTCTTCTGAAGGGGACAGACCGAATGAAAAACTGTTTTTT. Translated: CASSEGDRPNEKLFF.

CDR3 coding DNA: TGTGCCAGCAGCTTAGAAGGGCGGGAGGTAAATGAGCAGTTCTTC. Its protein product is CASSLEGREVNEQFF. The chain has TRBV7-2 and TRBJ2-1; 8 bases line up with TRBD2. CDR3 size: 15 residues. From germline, CDR1 is SGHTA and CDR2 FQGNSA. V lost 1 base and J lost 7; bases outside the gene matches: 6. The full variable domain, with the rest looked up from reference TRBV7-2 and TRBJ2-1, is GAGVSQSPSNKVTEKGKDVELRCDPISGHTALYWYRQSLGQGLEFLIYFQGNSAPDKSGLPSDRFSAERTGGSVSTLTIQRTQQEDSAVYLCASSLEGREVNEQFFGPGTRLTVL.

The chain has TRBV5-1 and TRBJ2-1, with 10 bases that match TRBD2. Germline-derived CDR1 and CDR2 are SGHRS and YFSETQ. V shed 0 bases and J 6 bases; nucleotides not matched to a gene: 0. The CDR3 has 14 residues. CDR3 in DNA: TGCGCCAGCAGCTTGGGGACTAGCGGCAATGAGCAGTTCTTC. This encodes CASSLGTSGNEQFF. The entire variable domain, with the rest obtained from reference TRBV5-1 and TRBJ2-1, is as follows: KAGVTQTPRYLIKTRGQQVTLSCSPISGHRSVSWYQQTPGQGLQFLFEYFSETQRNKGNFPGRFSGRQFSNSRSEMNVSTLELGDSALYLCASSLGTSGNEQFFGPGTRLTVL.

The CDR3 region is CAWSVSMNTEAFF. CDR3 nucleotides: TGTGCCTGGAGTGTTAGTATGAACACTGAAGCTTTCTTT. The gene calls are TRBV30 and TRBJ1-1; D gene uncertain. Looked up from germline, CDR1 is GTSNPN and CDR2 is SVGIG (reference sequence). The CDR3 is 13 amino acids. The V end lost 0 bases, the J end lost 0 bases, and 5 bases lay between the germline ends.

The rearrangement joins TRBV7-9 to TRBJ2-7; D remains unclear. V was pared by 1 base and J by 2 bases, with 15 bases between. Germline CDR1 and CDR2: SEHNR and FQNEAQ (reference sequence). The CDR3 consists of 16 residues. Written as DNA, the CDR3 is TGTGCCAGCAGCTTAGGAGCACCCGGAGCTACCTACGAGCAGTACTTC. As protein: CASSLGAPGATYEQYF. Full variable domain (outside the CDR3, taken from reference TRBV7-9 and TRBJ2-7): DTGVSQNPRHKITKRGQNVTFRCDPISEHNRLYWYRQTLGQGPEFLTYFQNEAQLEKSRLLSDRFSAERPKGSFSTLEIQRTEQGDSAMYLCASSLGAPGATYEQYFGPGTRLTVT.

This chain uses TRBV15 with TRBJ1-5; D possibly corresponds to TRBD1 (5 bases). Germline V gene lookup returns CDR1 LNHNV and CDR2 YYDKDF (reference sequence). The germline V and J ends were trimmed by 3 bases and 0 bases, with 6 bases remaining between them. The CDR3 has 14 amino acids. This CDR3 is CATSRDNSNQPQHF. The CDR3 nucleotides read TGTGCCACCAGCAGGGACAATAGCAATCAGCCCCAGCATTTT.